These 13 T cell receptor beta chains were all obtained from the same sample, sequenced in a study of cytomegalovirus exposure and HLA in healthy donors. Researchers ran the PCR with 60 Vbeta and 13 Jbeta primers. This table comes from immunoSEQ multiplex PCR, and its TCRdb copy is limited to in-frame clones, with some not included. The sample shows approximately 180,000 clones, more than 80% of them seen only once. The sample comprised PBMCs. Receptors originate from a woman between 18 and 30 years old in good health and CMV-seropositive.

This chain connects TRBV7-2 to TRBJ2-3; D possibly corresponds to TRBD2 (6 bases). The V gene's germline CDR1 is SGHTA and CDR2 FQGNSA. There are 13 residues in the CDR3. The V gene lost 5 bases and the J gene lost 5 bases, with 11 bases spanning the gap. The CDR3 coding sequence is TGTGCCAGCAGCGGTCAGGGAGGAGATACGCAGTATTTT. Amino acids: CASSGQGGDTQYF.

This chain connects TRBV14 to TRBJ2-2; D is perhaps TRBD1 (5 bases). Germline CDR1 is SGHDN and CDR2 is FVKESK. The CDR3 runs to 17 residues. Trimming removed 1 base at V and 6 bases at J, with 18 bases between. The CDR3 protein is CASSQAIGRDVPGELFF. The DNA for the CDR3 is TGTGCCAGCAGCCAAGCAATCGGCAGGGATGTCCCCGGGGAGCTGTTTTTT.

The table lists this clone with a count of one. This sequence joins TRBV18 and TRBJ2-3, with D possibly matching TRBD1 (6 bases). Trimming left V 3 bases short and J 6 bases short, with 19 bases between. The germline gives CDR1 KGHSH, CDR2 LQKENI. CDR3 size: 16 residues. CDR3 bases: TGTGCCAGCTCACCGACCCTCCAGGGGCCCCCGGATACGCAGTATTTT. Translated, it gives CASSPTLQGPPDTQYF.

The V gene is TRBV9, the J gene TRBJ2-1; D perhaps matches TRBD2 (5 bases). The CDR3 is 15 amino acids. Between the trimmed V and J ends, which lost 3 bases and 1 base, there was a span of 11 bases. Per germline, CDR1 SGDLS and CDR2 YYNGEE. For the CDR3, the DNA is TGTGCCAGCAGCGAGAGCGGAATATCCTACAATGAGCAGTTCTTC. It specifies CASSESGISYNEQFF.

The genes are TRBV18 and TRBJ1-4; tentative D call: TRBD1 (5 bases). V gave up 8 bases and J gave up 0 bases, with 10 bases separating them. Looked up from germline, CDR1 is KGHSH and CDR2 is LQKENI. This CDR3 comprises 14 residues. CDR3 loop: CASTWGATNEKLFF. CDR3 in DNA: TGTGCCAGCACCTGGGGGGCAACTAATGAAAAACTGTTTTTT.

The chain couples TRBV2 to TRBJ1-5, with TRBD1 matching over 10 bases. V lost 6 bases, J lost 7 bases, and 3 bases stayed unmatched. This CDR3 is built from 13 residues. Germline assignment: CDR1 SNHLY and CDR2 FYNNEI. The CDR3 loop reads CASSPTGGQPQHF. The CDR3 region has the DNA TGTGCCAGCAGCCCGACAGGGGGCCAGCCCCAGCATTTT.

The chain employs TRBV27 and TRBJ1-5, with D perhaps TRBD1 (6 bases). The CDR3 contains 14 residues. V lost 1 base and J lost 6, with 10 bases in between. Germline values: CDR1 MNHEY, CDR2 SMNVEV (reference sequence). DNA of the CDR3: TGTGCCAGCAGTTTATTCAGGGGTGGTCAGCCCCAGCATTTT. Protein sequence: CASSLFRGGQPQHF.

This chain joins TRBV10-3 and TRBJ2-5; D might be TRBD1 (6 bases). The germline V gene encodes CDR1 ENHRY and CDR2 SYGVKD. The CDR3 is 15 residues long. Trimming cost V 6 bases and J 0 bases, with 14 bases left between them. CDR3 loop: CAISWDNSYQETQYF. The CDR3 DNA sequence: TGTGCCATCAGCTGGGACAACTCCTACCAAGAGACCCAGTACTTC.

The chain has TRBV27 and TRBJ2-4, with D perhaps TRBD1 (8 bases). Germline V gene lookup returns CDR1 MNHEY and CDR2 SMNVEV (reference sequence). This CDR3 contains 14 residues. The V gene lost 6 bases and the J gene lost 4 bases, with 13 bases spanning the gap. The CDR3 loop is CASSPQGGKNIQYF. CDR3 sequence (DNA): TGTGCCAGCAGCCCACAGGGGGGGAAAAACATTCAGTACTTC.

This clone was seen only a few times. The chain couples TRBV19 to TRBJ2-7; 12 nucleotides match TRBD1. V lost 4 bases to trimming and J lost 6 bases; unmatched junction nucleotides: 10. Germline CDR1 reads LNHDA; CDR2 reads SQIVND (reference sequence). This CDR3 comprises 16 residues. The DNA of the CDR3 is TGTGCCAGTAGTACTCCGGGACAGGGGGCTGTAAGCGAGCAGTACTTC. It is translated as CASSTPGQGAVSEQYF.

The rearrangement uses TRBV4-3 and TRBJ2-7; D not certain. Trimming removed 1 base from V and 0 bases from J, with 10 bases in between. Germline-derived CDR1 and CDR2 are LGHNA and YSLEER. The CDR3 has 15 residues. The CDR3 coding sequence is TGCGCCAGCAGCCAAGTTGTCGGCGGCTCCTACGAGCAGTACTTC. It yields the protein CASSQVVGGSYEQYF.

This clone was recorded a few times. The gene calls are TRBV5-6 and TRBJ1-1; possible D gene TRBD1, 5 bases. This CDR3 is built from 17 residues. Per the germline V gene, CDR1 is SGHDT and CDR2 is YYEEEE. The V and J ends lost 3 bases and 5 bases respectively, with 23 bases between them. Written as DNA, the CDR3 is TGTGCCAGCAGCTCCCTCATGAGTCGGGGGTATGGAACTGAAGCTTTCTTT. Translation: CASSSLMSRGYGTEAFF.

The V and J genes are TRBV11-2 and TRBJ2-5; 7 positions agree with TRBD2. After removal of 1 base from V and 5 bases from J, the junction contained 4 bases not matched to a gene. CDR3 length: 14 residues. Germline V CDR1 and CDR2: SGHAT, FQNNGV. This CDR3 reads CASSLAGREETQYF. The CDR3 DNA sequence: TGTGCCAGCAGCTTAGCGGGGAGGGAGGAGACCCAGTACTTC.